These 11 T cell receptor beta chains were sequenced from one sample in a study of shared clonotypes between healthy human individuals. Profiling relied on immunoSEQ multiplex PCR, and the TCRdb table lists in-frame clones only, not all of them. The sample shows roughly 510,000 clones, 60% to 80% of them seen only once. Material: PBMCs. These receptors were obtained from a middle-aged woman in good health. Some clones in this sample may be carry-over from other donors' samples.

The chain is built from TRBV7-9 and TRBJ2-3; TRBD2 might be the D (5 bases). Deletions cut 3 bases from V and 1 base from J, with 8 bases between. CDR1 is SEHNR, CDR2 FQNEAQ, per germline (reference sequence). The length of the CDR3 is 14 residues. CDR3 coding DNA: TGTGCCAGCAGCTTTGACTACCGCACAGATACGCAGTATTTT. This sequence encodes CASSFDYRTDTQYF.

The CDR3 coding sequence is TGTGCCAGCAGCCAAGCAGGAAAAGGGGCGCGGACTGAAGCTTTCTTT. It encodes CASSQAGKGARTEAFF. This rearrangement joins TRBV7-2 to TRBJ1-1, with a weak D call TRBD1 (5 bases). Germline V gives CDR1 SGHTA, CDR2 FQGNSA. The CDR3 contains 16 residues. Trimming removed 5 bases from V and 5 bases from J, with 21 bases in between.

V is TRBV11-1 and J is TRBJ2-7; D may be TRBD1 or TRBD2 (6 bases each). The CDR3 runs 17 residues. Trimming took 4 bases from V and 0 from J, leaving 19 bases between them. The germline CDR1 and CDR2 sequences are SGHAT and FQDESV (reference sequence). The CDR3 here is CASSSRAGTPHSYEQYF. CDR3 nucleotides: TGTGCCAGCAGCTCCCGCGCGGGGACACCGCACTCCTACGAGCAGTACTTC.

This clone was observed a few times. This chain links TRBV29-1 with TRBJ1-1, with no clear D. The CDR3 runs 13 residues. From germline, CDR1 is SQVTM and CDR2 ANQGSEA. Trimming took off 7 bases at V and 0 bases at J, with 12 bases between the two ends. CDR3 sequence: CSAGPDMNTEAFF. The CDR3 region has the DNA TGCAGCGCAGGACCAGATATGAACACTGAAGCTTTCTTT.

The chain has TRBV21-1 and TRBJ2-3; the table assigns TRBD2, which was not confirmed against the DNA. TRBV21-1 is a pseudogene segment. The CDR3 length is 15 residues. The chain's CDR3 is CASSKGETSGDTQYF. CDR3 in DNA: TGTGCCAGCAGCAAGGGGGAGACTAGCGGGGATACGCAGTATTTT.

This rearrangement joins TRBV5-1 to TRBJ1-1; D perhaps matches TRBD1 (6 bases). Germline CDR1 is SGHRS and CDR2 is YFSETQ. This CDR3 is 14 amino acids long. V was clipped by 2 bases and J by 4 bases, with 12 bases between them. DNA of the CDR3: TGCGCCAGCAGCTTACAGGGAGGCCTCACTGAAGCTTTCTTT. Encoded protein: CASSLQGGLTEAFF.

This clone was seen a few times. The J gene is TRBJ1-3, the V gene TRBV29-1, with a weak D call TRBD1 (5 bases). Germline loops: CDR1 SQVTM, CDR2 ANQGSEA. The V gene lost 7 bases and the J gene lost 0 bases, with 16 bases spanning the gap. The CDR3 has 15 residues. The CDR3 coding sequence is TGCAGCGCCGGACTGGACGGACACTCTGGAAACACCATATATTTT. This gives the protein CSAGLDGHSGNTIYF.

The chain has TRBV5-1 and TRBJ2-2; the match to TRBD1 covers 12 bases. The CDR3 loop spans 16 amino acids. From germline, CDR1 is SGHRS and CDR2 YFSETQ. V lost 4 bases to trimming and J lost 9 bases; unmatched junction nucleotides: 10. CDR3 sequence (DNA): TGCGCCAGCAGCCCAACCCCGGGACAGGGGGCGCGGGAGCTGTTTTTT. Its translation is CASSPTPGQGARELFF. Complete variable domain (other parts from reference TRBV5-1 and TRBJ2-2): KAGVTQTPRYLIKTRGQQVTLSCSPISGHRSVSWYQQTPGQGLQFLFEYFSETQRNKGNFPGRFSGRQFSNSRSEMNVSTLELGDSALYLCASSPTPGQGARELFFGEGSRLTVL.

The chain joins TRBV4-2 to TRBJ2-7, with 12 bases matching TRBD1. The CDR3 length is 15 residues. Germline values: CDR1 LGHNA, CDR2 YNFKEQ. With V trimmed by 6 bases and J by 5 bases, 8 bases remained unmatched. For the CDR3, the DNA is TGTGCCAGCAGTCGGGACAGGGGGCCGGTGGACGAGCAGTACTTC. Translation: CASSRDRGPVDEQYF.

Only one count was recorded for this clone. The chain carries TRBV7-9 and TRBJ2-1, with D perhaps TRBD2 (6 bases). This CDR3 contains 18 residues. CDR1 is SEHNR, CDR2 FQNEAQ, per germline (reference sequence). Trimming took 4 bases from V and 1 from J, leaving 20 bases between them. CDR3 residues: CASSSLGREVRSYNEQFF. CDR3 nucleotide sequence: TGTGCCAGCAGCTCCCTAGGCAGGGAGGTTCGGTCCTACAATGAGCAGTTCTTC.

The chain links TRBV19 to TRBJ2-1; D is undetermined. Per the germline V gene, CDR1 is LNHDA and CDR2 is SQIVND (reference sequence). V lost 3 bases, J lost 4 bases, and 16 bases lay in between. The CDR3 is 16 residues long. CDR3 sequence reads: CASSIGNGAGYNEQFF. The CDR3, as DNA: TGTGCCAGTAGTATCGGCAATGGCGCTGGTTACAATGAGCAGTTCTTC.